The clone carrying this T cell receptor beta chain turned up a few times. The data stem from a study of regulatory T cells in long-lasting Graves disease. This sample's time point: newly diagnosed GD, antithyroid drugs for less than 3 months. After RNA was extracted from PBMCs, the TCR library was made from it. Construction of the TCR beta libraries employed iRepertoire HTBI primers in conjunction with Arm-PCR of CDR3 regions. TCRdb re-derived calls from the multiplex PCR reads in MiXCR, one entry per CDR3 protein. The top ten hold roughly a sixth of the sample, which has approximately 400,000 distinct CDR3 sequences, more than 13% seen once. This sample also appeared in a second study, on T cells in Graves' hyperthyroidism and ophthalmopathy.

The sequence was collected from a woman aged 25-40 years with Graves disease. The sample was peripheral blood mononuclear cells (PBMCs), taken at new diagnosis, from a patient treated with antithyroid drugs.

DNA of the CDR3: TGTGCCAGCGCCACCTCAACTGAGCAGTACTTC. Amino acids: CASATSTEQYF. The V gene is TRBV6-1, the J gene TRBJ2-7; D unclear. Trimming pared 8 bases from V and 7 bases from J, leaving 12 bases between. Germline CDR1 and CDR2: MNHNS and SASEGT. CDR3 length equals 11 residues.